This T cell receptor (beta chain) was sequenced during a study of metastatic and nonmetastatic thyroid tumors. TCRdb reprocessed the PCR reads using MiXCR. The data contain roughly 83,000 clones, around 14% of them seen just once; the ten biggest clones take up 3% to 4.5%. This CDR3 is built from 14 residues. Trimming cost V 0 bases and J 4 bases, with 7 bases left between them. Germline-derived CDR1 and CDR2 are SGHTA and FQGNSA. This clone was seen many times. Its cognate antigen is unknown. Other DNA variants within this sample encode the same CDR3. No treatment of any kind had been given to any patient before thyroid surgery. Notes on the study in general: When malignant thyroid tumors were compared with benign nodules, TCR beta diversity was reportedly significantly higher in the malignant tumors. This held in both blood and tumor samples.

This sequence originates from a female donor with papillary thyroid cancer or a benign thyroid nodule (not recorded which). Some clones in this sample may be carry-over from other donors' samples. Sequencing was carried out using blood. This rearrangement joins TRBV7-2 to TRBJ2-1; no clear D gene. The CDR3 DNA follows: TGTGCCAGCAGCTTAGCGGGTAGTTACAATGAGCAGTTCTTC. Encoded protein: CASSLAGSYNEQFF.